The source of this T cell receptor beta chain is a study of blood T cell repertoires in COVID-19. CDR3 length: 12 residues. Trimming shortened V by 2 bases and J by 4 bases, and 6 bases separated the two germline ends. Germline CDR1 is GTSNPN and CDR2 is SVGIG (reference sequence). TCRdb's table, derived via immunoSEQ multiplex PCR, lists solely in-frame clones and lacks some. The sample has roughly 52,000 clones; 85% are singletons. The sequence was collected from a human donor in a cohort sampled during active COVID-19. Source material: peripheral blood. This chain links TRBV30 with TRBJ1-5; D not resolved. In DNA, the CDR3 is TGTGCCTGGAGTTCTAGGAATCAGCCCCAGCATTTT. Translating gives CAWSSRNQPQHF.